The 27 T cell receptor beta chains given below trace back to one sample, sequenced in a study of PD-1 blockade in classical Hodgkin lymphoma. Each patient relapsed following autologous stem cell transplantation, and prior brentuximab vedotin exposure differed. Profiled with immunoSEQ multiplex PCR; TCRdb holds only in-frame clones, not every one. Here the sample spans 10,000 to 12,000 clones, around 72% being singletons. Sequenced material: peripheral blood mononuclear cells (PBMCs), taken at baseline. These TCRs come from a human donor with classical Hodgkin lymphoma.

The V gene is TRBV25-1, the J gene TRBJ2-1; D could derive from TRBD1 or TRBD2 (5 bases each). The CDR3 covers 12 residues. Per the germline V gene, CDR1 is MGHDK and CDR2 is SYGVNS. The V gene lost 3 bases and the J gene lost 12 bases, with 12 bases spanning the gap. The CDR3 here is CASSEIRGGQFF. The CDR3 coding sequence is TGTGCCAGCAGTGAGATCCGGGGCGGGCAGTTCTTC.

The table lists this clone with a few counts. The likely explanation is a read error, given a far larger clone one base away. Other DNA sequences in the same sample also yield this CDR3. The chain uses TRBV5-4 and TRBJ1-4; 7 nucleotides match TRBD1. The CDR3 sequence is 16 residues long. J was trimmed by 4 bases and V by 4 bases; bases with no gene match: 10. Germline loops: CDR1 SGHNT, CDR2 YYREEE (reference sequence). As DNA, the CDR3 is TGTGCCAGCAGCCCTCAAGGGGGACAGAGTAATGAAAAACTGTTTTTT. The encoded protein is CASSPQGGQSNEKLFF.

The chain couples TRBV7-8 to TRBJ2-7; tentatively, D is TRBD2 (5 bases). The CDR3 runs 14 residues. Per the germline V gene, CDR1 is SGHVS and CDR2 is FQNEAQ. With 6 bases removed from V and 2 bases from J, the gap between germline ends came to 14 bases. CDR3: CASRTNIGTYEQYF. Here the CDR3 DNA reads TGTGCCAGCAGGACGAATATCGGGACCTACGAGCAGTACTTC.

The chain uses TRBV2 and TRBJ1-1; TRBD1 matches 9 bases. This CDR3 has 12 amino acids. V shed 6 bases and J 10 bases; nucleotides not matched to a gene: 6. Germline V gene sequence: CDR1 SNHLY, CDR2 FYNNEI. The CDR3 nucleotides read TGTGCCAGCAGGTCGGACAGGGGCGGAGCTTTCTTT. This translates into CASRSDRGGAFF.

The CDR3 DNA follows: TGTGCCAGCAGCCCTTTGGGGGGGAAGAAGTTCTACGAGCAGTACTTC. This sequence encodes CASSPLGGKKFYEQYF. This rearrangement joins TRBV27 to TRBJ2-7; 7 bases align to TRBD2. With V trimmed by 6 bases and J by 3 bases, 14 bases remained unmatched. This CDR3 has 16 residues. Germline-derived CDR1 and CDR2 are MNHEY and SMNVEV (reference sequence).

This clone was counted only a few times. This chain links TRBV1 with TRBJ1-2; the table's D call TRBD1 went unverified against the DNA. TRBV1 is a recognized pseudogene. CDR3 size: 14 residues. In DNA form, the CDR3 reads TGCACCAGCAGCCGGGGACAGGGGGCGGGCGGCTACACCTTC. Translated: CTSSRGQGAGGYTF.

In this sample, this clone turned up a few times. V usage is TRBV27 and J usage is TRBJ2-3; D is possibly TRBD1 or TRBD2 (5 bases each). Germline-derived CDR1 and CDR2 are MNHEY and SMNVEV (reference sequence). This CDR3 has 16 residues. V was shortened by 5 bases and J by 1 base, with 16 bases between the two germline ends. The CDR3 DNA reads as TGTGCCAGCAGTGGCCTCTCCGGGACCGGCACAGATACGCAGTATTTT. Protein product: CASSGLSGTGTDTQYF.

This chain uses TRBV13 with TRBJ2-7; D not certain. The ends were cut back, 0 bases at V and 5 bases at J, with 11 bases in the middle. CDR1 PRHDT and CDR2 FYEKMQ come from the germline V gene (reference sequence). This CDR3 has 14 amino acids. CDR3 DNA: TGTGCCAGCAGCTTAGGCCTTACGAGGAACGAGCAGTACTTC. Translation gives CASSLGLTRNEQYF.

This clone was observed a handful of times. The chain joins TRBV7-2 to TRBJ2-2; 10 positions match TRBD2. CDR1 and CDR2 from the germline V gene are SGHTA and FQGNSA. The CDR3 is 14 amino acids. V lost 3 bases and J lost 6; bases outside the gene matches: 1. CDR3 DNA sequence: TGTGCCAGCAGCTTCAGCGGGGGGGCCGGGGAGCTGTTTTTT. Translated: CASSFSGGAGELFF.

This clone counts as large. The chain couples TRBV6-6 to TRBJ2-2, with D possibly matching TRBD2 (5 bases). The CDR3 runs 14 residues. Germline CDR1 and CDR2: MNHNY and SVGAGI (reference sequence). Trimming removed 5 bases from V and 4 bases from J, with 11 bases in between. CDR3 coding DNA: TGTGCCAGCAGTGCTAGCCCCTCCACCGGGGAGCTGTTTTTT. Its translation is CASSASPSTGELFF.

The chain employs TRBV5-1 and TRBJ1-1; 10 positions match TRBD1. Germline CDR1 and CDR2: SGHRS and YFSETQ. With 3 bases clipped from V and 6 bases from J, the junction kept 2 bases outside the gene matches. The CDR3 has 13 amino acids. The DNA for the CDR3 is TGCGCCAGCAGCTCAGGGACAGGGGCTGAAGCTTTCTTT. Translating gives CASSSGTGAEAFF.

The CDR3 protein is CASSYGENYEQYV. CDR3 coding DNA: TGTGCCAGCAGTTACGGGGAAAACTACGAGCAGTACGTC. The chain recombines TRBV6-7 with TRBJ2-7; no clear D. TRBV6-7 is an ORF; its function is uncertain. The CDR3 runs to 13 residues. The germline V and J ends were trimmed by 2 bases and 3 bases, with 8 bases remaining between them.

This sequence joins TRBV4-3 and TRBJ1-4; D unclear. V lost 4 bases and J lost 8, with 5 bases in between. The germline V gene encodes CDR1 LGHNA and CDR2 YSLEER. CDR3 length: 11 residues. The CDR3 DNA sequence: TGCGCCAGCAGCCTGGGGGAAAAACTGTTTTTT. Protein sequence: CASSLGEKLFF.

The chain's CDR3 is CASSPMPQGARTEAFF. CDR3 DNA sequence: TGTGCCAGCTCACCGATGCCACAGGGGGCGAGGACTGAAGCTTTCTTT. The chain has TRBV18 and TRBJ1-1; 9 bases are a match to TRBD1. V shed 3 bases and J 5 bases; nucleotides not matched to a gene: 10. The germline V gene encodes CDR1 KGHSH and CDR2 LQKENI. CDR3 length equals 16 residues.

V gene TRBV6-1 combines with J gene TRBJ1-6; D remains unclear. There are 15 residues in the CDR3. CDR1 is MNHNS and CDR2 is SASEGT in the germline V gene. The germline V and J ends were trimmed by 7 bases and 0 bases, with 10 bases remaining between them. CDR3 coding DNA: TGTGCCAGCATGGCAGAGAGCTCCTATAATTCACCCCTCCACTTT. It encodes CASMAESSYNSPLHF.

The chain joins TRBV11-1 to TRBJ1-6, with no clear D. There are 13 residues in the CDR3. CDR1 and CDR2 (germline): SGHAT, FQDESV (reference sequence). Trimming stripped 5 bases from V and 7 bases from J, with 9 bases between. The CDR3 sequence: CASSQLGNSPLHF. The CDR3 nucleotides are TGTGCCAGCAGCCAATTGGGGAATTCACCCCTCCACTTT.

The chain carries TRBV5-5 and TRBJ1-2, with D uncertain. This CDR3 is built from 13 residues. Deletions cut 0 bases from V and 4 bases from J, with 7 bases between. Germline assignment: CDR1 SGHKS and CDR2 YYEKEE (reference sequence). The CDR3 DNA follows: TGTGCCAGCAGCTTGGAAGAACTCTATGGCTACACCTTC. Residues: CASSLEELYGYTF.

This rearrangement joins TRBV18 to TRBJ1-4; perhaps TRBD1 as D (6 bases). The germline CDR1 and CDR2 sequences are KGHSH and LQKENI. The V end lost 3 bases, the J end lost 5 bases, and 16 bases lay between the germline ends. This CDR3 is 16 amino acids long. The CDR3 sequence is CASSPGPGETNEKLFF. CDR3 DNA: TGTGCCAGCTCACCCGGTCCAGGGGAGACGAATGAAAAACTGTTTTTT.

The chain combines TRBV7-2 with TRBJ1-5, with D tentatively TRBD1 (6 bases). The CDR3 covers 16 residues. Germline CDR1 SGHTA, CDR2 FQGNSA. V was trimmed by 5 bases and J by 0 bases, leaving 14 bases between them. As DNA, the CDR3 is TGTGCCAGCAGCCAACAGGGTCGGACTAGCAATCAGCCCCAGCATTTT. Protein product: CASSQQGRTSNQPQHF.

This clone appeared a few times. The chain carries TRBV7-2 and TRBJ2-7; D is undetermined. V was pared by 4 bases and J by 3 bases, with 4 bases between. Germline values: CDR1 SGHTA, CDR2 FQGNSA. This CDR3 has 11 amino acids. CDR3 in amino acids: CASSSYYEQYF. CDR3 nucleotide sequence: TGTGCCAGCAGCTCCTACTACGAGCAGTACTTC.

The rearrangement joins TRBV2 to TRBJ1-5, with D perhaps matching TRBD1 (5 bases). The germline V gene encodes CDR1 SNHLY and CDR2 FYNNEI. V dropped 5 bases and J dropped 7 bases, with 15 bases sitting between them. This CDR3 has 14 residues. CDR3 nucleotides: TGTGCCAGCAGTTTATCAGGGCTTGGCCAGCCCCAGCATTTT. Translated, it gives CASSLSGLGQPQHF.

This clone was recorded only once. V is TRBV4-3 and J is TRBJ2-1; 9 bases agree with TRBD2. Germline V CDR1 and CDR2: LGHNA, YSLEER. There are 16 residues in the CDR3. V dropped 2 bases and J dropped 2; count of bases not matched to a gene: 4. CDR3 sequence (DNA): TGCGCCAGCAGCCAATCCGGCGGGGGGGCCTACAATGAGCAGTTCTTC. Protein sequence: CASSQSGGGAYNEQFF.

The CDR3 DNA is TGTGCCAGCTCACCGGGGAACGGGCTTATAGGCTACACCTTC. Amino acid sequence: CASSPGNGLIGYTF. The chain is built from TRBV18 and TRBJ1-2; D unresolved. The CDR3 totals 14 residues. The germline V gene encodes CDR1 KGHSH and CDR2 LQKENI. Trimming shortened V by 3 bases and J by 8 bases, and 16 bases separated the two germline ends.

The chain carries TRBV28 and TRBJ1-5; no firm D call. CDR1 is MDHEN, CDR2 SYDVKM, per germline. This CDR3 contains 12 residues. V lost 4 bases, J lost 9 bases, and 10 bases lay in between. The CDR3 DNA reads TGTGCCAGCAGTTCGGGTTCTGGGCCCCAGCATTTT. Translation: CASSSGSGPQHF.

The chain combines TRBV10-1 with TRBJ1-2, with TRBD1 identical over 9 bases. Trimming removed 0 bases from V and 0 bases from J; junction bases left unmatched: 14. CDR1 is WNHNN, CDR2 SYGVQD, per germline (reference sequence). The length of the CDR3 is 20 residues. The CDR3 here is CASSESRTRDRVSSNYGYTF. CDR3 sequence (DNA): TGCGCCAGCAGTGAGTCGAGGACACGGGACAGGGTTTCATCTAACTATGGCTACACCTTC.

V gene TRBV18 combines with J gene TRBJ1-1; D ambiguous. The CDR3 runs to 15 residues. Trimming removed 3 bases from V and 5 bases from J, with 16 bases in between. CDR1 KGHSH and CDR2 LQKENI come from the germline V gene. The CDR3 here is CASSPGSFGKTEAFF. Here the CDR3 DNA reads TGTGCCAGCTCACCTGGGTCATTCGGGAAAACTGAAGCTTTCTTT.

This clone was detected a few times. The chain couples TRBV7-5 to TRBJ1-4; whether TRBD1, the table's D call, matches the DNA was not checked. TRBV7-5 has pseudogene status. CDR3 length: 16 amino acids. The CDR3: CASSGQGATLEEKLFF. The CDR3 DNA reads TGTGCCAGCAGCGGACAGGGGGCGACCCTGGAAGAAAAACTGTTTTTT.